This TCR beta chain was captured in a study of T-cell reconstitution after alpha-beta-depleted transplantation in children. This clonotype was recorded a few times. The germline V and J ends were trimmed by 1 base and 4 bases, with 14 bases remaining between them. The CDR3 is 16 amino acids. Germline V gene lookup returns CDR1 SGHDN and CDR2 FVKESK. Library preparation (for TCRbeta) was performed with unique molecular identifiers. TCRdb reanalysed the PCR reads using MiXCR and keeps one entry per CDR3 protein. The sample has roughly 610,000 distinct CDR3 sequences, about 10% seen once. The receptor was derived from a human donor who donated a stem cell graft to a child with acute myeloid leukemia. The sample was PBMCs from the stem cell graft donor, taken from the stem cell graft. The V and J genes are TRBV14 and TRBJ2-1; weak D call: TRBD1 (6 bases). CDR3 sequence (DNA): TGTGCCAGCAGCCAAGCGGAGGCGAGGGGGTACAATGAGCAGTTCTTC. It translates to CASSQAEARGYNEQFF. Full variable domain (missing parts from reference TRBV14 and TRBJ2-1): EAGVTQFPSHSVIEKGQTVTLRCDPISGHDNLYWYRRVMGKEIKFLLHFVKESKQDESGMPNNRFLAERTGGTYSTLKVQPAELEDSGVYFCASSQAEARGYNEQFFGPGTRLTVL.